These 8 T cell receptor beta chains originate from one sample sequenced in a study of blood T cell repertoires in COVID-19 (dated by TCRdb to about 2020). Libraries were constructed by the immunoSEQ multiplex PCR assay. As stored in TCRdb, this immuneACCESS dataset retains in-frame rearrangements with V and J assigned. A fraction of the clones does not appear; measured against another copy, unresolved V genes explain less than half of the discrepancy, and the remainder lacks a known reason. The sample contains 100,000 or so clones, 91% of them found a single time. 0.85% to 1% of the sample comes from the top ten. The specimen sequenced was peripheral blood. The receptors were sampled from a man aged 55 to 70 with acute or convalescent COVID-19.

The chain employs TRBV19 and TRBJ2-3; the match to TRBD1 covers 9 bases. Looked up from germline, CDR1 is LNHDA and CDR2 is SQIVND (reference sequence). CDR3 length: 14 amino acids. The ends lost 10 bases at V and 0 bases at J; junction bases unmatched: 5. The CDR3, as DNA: TGTGCCACTAGGGACAGGGCTAGCACAGATACGCAGTATTTT. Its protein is CATRDRASTDTQYF.

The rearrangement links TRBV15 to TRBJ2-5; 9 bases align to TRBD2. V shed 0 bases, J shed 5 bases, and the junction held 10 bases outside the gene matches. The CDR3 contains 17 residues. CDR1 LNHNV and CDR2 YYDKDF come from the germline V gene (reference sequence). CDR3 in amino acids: CATSRDAGTSLGETQYF. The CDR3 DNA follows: TGTGCCACCAGCAGAGATGCCGGGACTAGCCTAGGGGAGACCCAGTACTTC.

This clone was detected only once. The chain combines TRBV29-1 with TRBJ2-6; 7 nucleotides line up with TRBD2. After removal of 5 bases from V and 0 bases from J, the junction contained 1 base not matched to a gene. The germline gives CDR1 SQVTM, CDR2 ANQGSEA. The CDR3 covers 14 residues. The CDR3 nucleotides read TGCAGCGTTTGGGGGGGCTCTGGGGCCAACGTCCTGACTTTC. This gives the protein CSVWGGSGANVLTF. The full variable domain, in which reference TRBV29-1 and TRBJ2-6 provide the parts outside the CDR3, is SAVISQKPSRDICQRGTSLTIQCQVDSQVTMMFWYRQQPGQSLTLIATANQGSEATYESGFVIDKFPISRPNLTFSTLTVSNMSPEDSSIYLCSVWGGSGANVLTFGAGSRLTVL.

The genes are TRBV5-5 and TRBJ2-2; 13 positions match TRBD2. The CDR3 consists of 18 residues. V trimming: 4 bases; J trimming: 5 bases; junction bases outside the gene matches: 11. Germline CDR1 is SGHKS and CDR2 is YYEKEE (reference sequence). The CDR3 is CASSVGPGLAGQTGELFF. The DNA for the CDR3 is TGTGCCAGCAGCGTGGGTCCGGGACTAGCGGGACAGACCGGGGAGCTGTTTTTT.

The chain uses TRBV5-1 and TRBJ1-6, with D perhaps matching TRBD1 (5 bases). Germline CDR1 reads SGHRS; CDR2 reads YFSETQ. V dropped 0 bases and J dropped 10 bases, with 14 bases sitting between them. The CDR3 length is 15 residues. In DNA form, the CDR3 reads TGCGCCAGCAGCTTGGAAGGGACTATCCTCTCACCCCTCCACTTT. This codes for CASSLEGTILSPLHF.

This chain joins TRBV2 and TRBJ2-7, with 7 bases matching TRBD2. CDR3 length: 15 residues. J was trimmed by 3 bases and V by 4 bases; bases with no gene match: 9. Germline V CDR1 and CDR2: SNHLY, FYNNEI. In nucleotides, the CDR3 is TGTGCCAGCAGTGCTTGGCTAGCGGAGCTCTACGAGCAGTACGTC. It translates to CASSAWLAELYEQYV.

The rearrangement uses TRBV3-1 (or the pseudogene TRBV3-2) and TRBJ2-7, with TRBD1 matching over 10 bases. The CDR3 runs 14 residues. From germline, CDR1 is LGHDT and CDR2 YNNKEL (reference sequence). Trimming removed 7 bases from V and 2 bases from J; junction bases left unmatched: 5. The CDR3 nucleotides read TGTGCCAGCAAACGGGGGACAGGGGCCTACGAGCAGTACTTC. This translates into CASKRGTGAYEQYF.

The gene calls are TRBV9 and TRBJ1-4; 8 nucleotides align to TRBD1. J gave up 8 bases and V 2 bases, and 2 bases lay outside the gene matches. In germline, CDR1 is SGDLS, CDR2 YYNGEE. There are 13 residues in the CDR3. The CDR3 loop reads CASSVGDREKLFF. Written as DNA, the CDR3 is TGTGCCAGCAGCGTGGGGGACAGGGAAAAACTGTTTTTT.